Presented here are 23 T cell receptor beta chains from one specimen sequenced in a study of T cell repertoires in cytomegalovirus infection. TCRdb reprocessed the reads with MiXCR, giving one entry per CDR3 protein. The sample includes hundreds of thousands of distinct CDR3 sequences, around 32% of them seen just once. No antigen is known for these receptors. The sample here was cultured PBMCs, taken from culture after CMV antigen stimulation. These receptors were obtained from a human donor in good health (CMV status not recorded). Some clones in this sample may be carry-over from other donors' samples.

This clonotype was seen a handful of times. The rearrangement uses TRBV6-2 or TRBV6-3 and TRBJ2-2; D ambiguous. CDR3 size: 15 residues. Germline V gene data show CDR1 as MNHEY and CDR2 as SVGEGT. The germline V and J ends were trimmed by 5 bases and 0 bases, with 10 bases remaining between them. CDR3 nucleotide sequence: TGTGCCAGCAGTCCGTCTTGGGCGAACACCGGGGAGCTGTTTTTT. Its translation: CASSPSWANTGELFF.

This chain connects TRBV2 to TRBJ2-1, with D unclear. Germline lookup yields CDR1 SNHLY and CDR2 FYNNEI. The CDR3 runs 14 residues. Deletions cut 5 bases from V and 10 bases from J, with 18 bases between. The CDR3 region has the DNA TGTGCCAGCAGTAATACGGCCTCCTTTGGGGAGCAGTTCTTC. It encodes CASSNTASFGEQFF.

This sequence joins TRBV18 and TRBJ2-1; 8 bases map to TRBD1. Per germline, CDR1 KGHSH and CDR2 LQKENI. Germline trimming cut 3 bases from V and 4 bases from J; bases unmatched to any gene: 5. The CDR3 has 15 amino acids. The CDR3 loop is CASSPGDRFYNEQFF. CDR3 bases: TGTGCCAGCTCACCTGGGGACAGGTTTTACAATGAGCAGTTCTTC.

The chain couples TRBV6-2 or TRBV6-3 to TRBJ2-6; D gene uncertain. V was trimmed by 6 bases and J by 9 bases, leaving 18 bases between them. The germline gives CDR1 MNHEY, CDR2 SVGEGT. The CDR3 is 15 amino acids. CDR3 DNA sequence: TGTGCCAGCAGCCACGGCGTCAGGCTTCTCAACGTCCTGACTTTC. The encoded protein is CASSHGVRLLNVLTF.

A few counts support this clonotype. The CDR3 sequence is CASSFGGFNEKLFF. The CDR3 DNA reads as TGTGCCAGCAGTTTCGGGGGCTTTAATGAAAAACTGTTTTTT. The J gene is TRBJ1-4, the V gene TRBV12-3 or TRBV12-4, with D possibly TRBD1 on 6 matching bases. Trimming removed 3 bases from V and 4 bases from J, with 9 bases in between. CDR3 size: 14 residues.

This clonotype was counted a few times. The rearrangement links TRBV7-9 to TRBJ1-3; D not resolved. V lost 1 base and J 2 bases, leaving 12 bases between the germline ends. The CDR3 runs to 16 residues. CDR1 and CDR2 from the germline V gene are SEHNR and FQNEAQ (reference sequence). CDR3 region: CASSLEVELPGNTIYF. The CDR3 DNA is TGTGCCAGCAGCTTAGAGGTGGAGTTACCTGGAAACACCATATATTTT.

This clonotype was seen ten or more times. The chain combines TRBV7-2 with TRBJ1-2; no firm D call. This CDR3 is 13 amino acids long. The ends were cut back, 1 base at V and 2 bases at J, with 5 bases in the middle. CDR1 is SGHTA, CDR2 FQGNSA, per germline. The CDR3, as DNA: TGTGCCAGCAGCTTAGACCAAAACTATGGCTACACCTTC. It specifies CASSLDQNYGYTF.

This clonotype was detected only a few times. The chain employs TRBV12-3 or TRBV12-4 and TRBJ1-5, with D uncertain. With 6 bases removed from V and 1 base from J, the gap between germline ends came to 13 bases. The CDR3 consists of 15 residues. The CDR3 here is CASRMSGGSNQPQHF. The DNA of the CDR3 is TGTGCCAGCAGGATGTCGGGTGGCAGCAATCAGCCCCAGCATTTT.

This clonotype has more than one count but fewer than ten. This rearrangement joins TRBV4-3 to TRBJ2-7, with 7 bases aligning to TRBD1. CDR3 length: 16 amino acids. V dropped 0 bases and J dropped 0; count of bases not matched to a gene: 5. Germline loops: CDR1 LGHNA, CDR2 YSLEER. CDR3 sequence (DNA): TGCGCCAGCAGCCAAGATAGGACAGGAATCTCCTACGAGCAGTACTTC. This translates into CASSQDRTGISYEQYF.

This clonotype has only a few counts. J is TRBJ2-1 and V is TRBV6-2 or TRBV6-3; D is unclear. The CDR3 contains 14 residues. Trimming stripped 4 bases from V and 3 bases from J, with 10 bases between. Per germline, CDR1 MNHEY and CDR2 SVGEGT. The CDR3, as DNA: TGTGCCAGCAGTTCGAGCGAGGTCTACAATGAGCAGTTCTTC. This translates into CASSSSEVYNEQFF.

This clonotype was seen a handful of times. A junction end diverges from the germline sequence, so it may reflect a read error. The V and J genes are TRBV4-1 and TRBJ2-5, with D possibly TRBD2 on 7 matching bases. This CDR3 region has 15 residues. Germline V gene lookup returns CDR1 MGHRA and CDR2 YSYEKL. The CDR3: CASSQERGAQGTQYF. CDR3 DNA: TGTGCCAGCAGCCAAGAACGGGGGGCCCAGGGGACCCAGTACTTC.

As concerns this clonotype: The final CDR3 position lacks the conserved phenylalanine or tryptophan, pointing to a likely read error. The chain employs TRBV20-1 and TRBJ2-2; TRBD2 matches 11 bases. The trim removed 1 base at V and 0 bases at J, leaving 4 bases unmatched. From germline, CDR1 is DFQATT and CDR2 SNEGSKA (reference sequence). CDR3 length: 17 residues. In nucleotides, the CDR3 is TGCAGTGCTAGAGTGCCACTAGCGGGGGCGAACACCGGGGAGCTGTTTATT. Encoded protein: CSARVPLAGANTGELFI.

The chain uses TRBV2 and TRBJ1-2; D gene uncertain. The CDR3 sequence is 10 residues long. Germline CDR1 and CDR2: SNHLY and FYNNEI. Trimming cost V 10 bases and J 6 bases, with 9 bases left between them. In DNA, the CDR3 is TGTGCCACTAGGCAAAATGGCTACACCTTC. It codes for CATRQNGYTF. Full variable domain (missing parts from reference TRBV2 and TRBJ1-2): EPEVTQTPSHQVTQMGQEVILRCVPISNHLYFYWYRQILGQKVEFLVSFYNNEISEKSEIFDDQFSVERPDGSNFTLKIRSTKLEDSAMYFCATRQNGYTFGSGTRLTVV.

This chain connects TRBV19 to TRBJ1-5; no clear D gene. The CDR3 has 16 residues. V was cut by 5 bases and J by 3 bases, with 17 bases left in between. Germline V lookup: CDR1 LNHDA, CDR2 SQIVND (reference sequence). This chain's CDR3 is CASSPHRGANNQPQHF. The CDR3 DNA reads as TGTGCCAGTAGTCCGCACCGGGGAGCCAACAATCAGCCCCAGCATTTT.

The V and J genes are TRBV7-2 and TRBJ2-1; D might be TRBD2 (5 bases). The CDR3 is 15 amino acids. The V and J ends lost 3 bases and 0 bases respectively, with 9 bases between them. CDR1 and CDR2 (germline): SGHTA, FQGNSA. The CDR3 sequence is CASSLSRDSYNEQFF. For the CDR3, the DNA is TGTGCCAGCAGCTTGTCACGGGACTCCTACAATGAGCAGTTCTTC.

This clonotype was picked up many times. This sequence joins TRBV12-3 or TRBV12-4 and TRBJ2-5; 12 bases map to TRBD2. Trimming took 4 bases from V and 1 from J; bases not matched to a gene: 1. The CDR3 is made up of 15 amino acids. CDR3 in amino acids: CASSWGLAGQETQYF. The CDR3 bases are TGTGCCAGCAGTTGGGGACTAGCGGGCCAAGAGACCCAGTACTTC.

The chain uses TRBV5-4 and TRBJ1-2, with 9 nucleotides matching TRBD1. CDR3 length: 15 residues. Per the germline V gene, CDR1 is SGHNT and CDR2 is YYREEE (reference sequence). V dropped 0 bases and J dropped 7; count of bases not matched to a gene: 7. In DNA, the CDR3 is TGTGCCAGCAGCTTGGAAGGGACAGGGTTTTCTGGCTACACCTTC. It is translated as CASSLEGTGFSGYTF.

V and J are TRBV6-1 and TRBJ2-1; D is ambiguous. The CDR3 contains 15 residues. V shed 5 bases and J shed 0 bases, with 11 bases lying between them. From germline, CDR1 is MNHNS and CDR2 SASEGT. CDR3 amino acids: CASSLLRSSYNEQFF. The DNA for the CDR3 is TGTGCCAGCAGTTTACTTAGAAGCTCCTACAATGAGCAGTTCTTC.

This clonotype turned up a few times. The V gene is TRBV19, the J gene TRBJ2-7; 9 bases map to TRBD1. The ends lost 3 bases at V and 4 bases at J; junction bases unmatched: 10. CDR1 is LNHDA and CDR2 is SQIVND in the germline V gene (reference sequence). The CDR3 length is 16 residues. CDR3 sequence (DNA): TGTGCCAGTAGTATTATCCCGGGGACAGGGTTGTACGAGCAGTACTTC. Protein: CASSIIPGTGLYEQYF. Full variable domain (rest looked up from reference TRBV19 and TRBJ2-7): DGGITQSPKYLFRKEGQNVTLSCEQNLNHDAMYWYRQDPGQGLRLIYYSQIVNDFQKGDIAEGYSVSREKKESFPLTVTSAQKNPTAFYLCASSIIPGTGLYEQYFGPGTRLTVT.

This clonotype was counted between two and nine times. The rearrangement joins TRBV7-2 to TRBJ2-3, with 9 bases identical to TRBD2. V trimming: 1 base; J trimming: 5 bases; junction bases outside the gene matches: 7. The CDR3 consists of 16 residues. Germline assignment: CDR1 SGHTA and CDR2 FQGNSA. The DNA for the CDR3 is TGTGCCAGCAGCTTAGGGGGAGGTAGCGGGAGAGATACGCAGTATTTT. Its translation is CASSLGGGSGRDTQYF. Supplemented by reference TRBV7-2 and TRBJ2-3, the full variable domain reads GAGVSQSPSNKVTEKGKDVELRCDPISGHTALYWYRQSLGQGLEFLIYFQGNSAPDKSGLPSDRFSAERTGGSVSTLTIQRTQQEDSAVYLCASSLGGGSGRDTQYFGPGTRLTVL.

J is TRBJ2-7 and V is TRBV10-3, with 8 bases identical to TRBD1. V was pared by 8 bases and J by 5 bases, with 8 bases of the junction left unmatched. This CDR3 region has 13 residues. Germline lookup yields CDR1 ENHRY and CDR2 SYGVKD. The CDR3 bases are TGTGCCATCGACGACCAGGGGGCCGACGAGCAGTACTTC. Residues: CAIDDQGADEQYF.

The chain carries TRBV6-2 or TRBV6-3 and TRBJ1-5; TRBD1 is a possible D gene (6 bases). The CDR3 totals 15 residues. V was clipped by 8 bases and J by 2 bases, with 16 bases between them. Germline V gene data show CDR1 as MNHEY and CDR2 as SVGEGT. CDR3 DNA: TGTGCCAGCGGAGATAGGACAGATGGCAATCAGCCCCAGCATTTT. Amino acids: CASGDRTDGNQPQHF.

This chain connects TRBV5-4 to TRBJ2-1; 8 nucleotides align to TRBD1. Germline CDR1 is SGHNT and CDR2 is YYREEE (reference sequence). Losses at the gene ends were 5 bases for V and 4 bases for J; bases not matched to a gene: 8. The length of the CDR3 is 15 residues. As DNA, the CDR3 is TGTGCCAGCAGTTCAGCCGGGACAGGATACAATGAGCAGTTCTTC. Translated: CASSSAGTGYNEQFF.